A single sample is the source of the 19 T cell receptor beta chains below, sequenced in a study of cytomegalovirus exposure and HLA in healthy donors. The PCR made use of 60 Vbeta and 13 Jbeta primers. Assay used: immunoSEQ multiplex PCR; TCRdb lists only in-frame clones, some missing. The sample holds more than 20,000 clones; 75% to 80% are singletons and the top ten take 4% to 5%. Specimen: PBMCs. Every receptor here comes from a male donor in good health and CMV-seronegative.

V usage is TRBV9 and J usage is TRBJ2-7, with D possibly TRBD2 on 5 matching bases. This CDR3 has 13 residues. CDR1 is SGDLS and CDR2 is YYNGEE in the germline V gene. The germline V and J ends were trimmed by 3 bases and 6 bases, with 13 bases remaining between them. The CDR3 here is CASSGTRQGEQYF. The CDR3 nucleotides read TGTGCCAGCAGCGGTACTAGGCAAGGCGAGCAGTACTTC.

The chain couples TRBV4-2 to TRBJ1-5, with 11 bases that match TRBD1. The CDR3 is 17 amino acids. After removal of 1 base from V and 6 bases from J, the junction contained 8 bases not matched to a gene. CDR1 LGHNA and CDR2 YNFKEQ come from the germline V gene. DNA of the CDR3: TGTGCCAGCAGCCAAGTTTACCCGGGACAGGGGGTTCAGCCCCAGCATTTT. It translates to CASSQVYPGQGVQPQHF.

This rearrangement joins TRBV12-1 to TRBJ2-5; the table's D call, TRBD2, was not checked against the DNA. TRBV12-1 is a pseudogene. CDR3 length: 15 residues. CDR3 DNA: TGTGCCAGCAGCTTTGGGCTAGCGGGGGAAGAGACCCAGTACTTC. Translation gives CASSFGLAGEETQYF.

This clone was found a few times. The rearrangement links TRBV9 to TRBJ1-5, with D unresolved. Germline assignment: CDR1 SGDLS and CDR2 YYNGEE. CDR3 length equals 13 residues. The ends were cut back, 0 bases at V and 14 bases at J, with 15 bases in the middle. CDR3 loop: CASSVASDSPEHF. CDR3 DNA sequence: TGTGCCAGCAGCGTAGCCTCCGACTCCCCTGAGCATTTT.

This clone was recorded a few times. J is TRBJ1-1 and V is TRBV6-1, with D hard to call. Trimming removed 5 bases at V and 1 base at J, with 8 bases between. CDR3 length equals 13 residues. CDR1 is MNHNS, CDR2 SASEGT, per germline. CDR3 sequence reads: CASSSRENTEAFF. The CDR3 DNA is TGTGCCAGCAGTTCCCGGGAGAACACTGAAGCTTTCTTT.

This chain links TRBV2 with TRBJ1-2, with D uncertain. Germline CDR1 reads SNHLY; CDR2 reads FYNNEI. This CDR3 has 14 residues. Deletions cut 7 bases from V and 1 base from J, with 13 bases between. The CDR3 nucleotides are TGTGCCAGCATCGCCCCCAACTTTAACTATGGCTACACCTTC. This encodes CASIAPNFNYGYTF.

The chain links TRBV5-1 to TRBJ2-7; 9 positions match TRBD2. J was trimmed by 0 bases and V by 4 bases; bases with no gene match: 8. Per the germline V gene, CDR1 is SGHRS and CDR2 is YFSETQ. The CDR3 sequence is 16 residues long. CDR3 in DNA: TGCGCCAGCAGCGAAAAAGGGACTAGCACCTCCTACGAGCAGTACTTC. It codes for CASSEKGTSTSYEQYF.

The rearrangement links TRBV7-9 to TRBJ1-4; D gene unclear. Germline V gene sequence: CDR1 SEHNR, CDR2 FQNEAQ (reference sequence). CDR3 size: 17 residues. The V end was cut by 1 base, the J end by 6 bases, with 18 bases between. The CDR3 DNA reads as TGTGCCAGCAGCTTAGTGGAGGCCTCTAGTGGGGATGAAAAACTGTTTTTT. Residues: CASSLVEASSGDEKLFF.

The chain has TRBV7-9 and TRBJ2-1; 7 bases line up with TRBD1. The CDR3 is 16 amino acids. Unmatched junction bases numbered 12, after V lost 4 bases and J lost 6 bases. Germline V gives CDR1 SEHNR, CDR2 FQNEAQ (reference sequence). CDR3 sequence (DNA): TGTGCCAGCAGCTCTCCAACAGGGGAGAGGGGCAATGAGCAGTTCTTC. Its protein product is CASSSPTGERGNEQFF.

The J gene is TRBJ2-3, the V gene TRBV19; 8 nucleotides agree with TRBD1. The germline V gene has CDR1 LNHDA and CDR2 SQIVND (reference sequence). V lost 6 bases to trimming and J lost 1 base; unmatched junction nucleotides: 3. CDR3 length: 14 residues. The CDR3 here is CASRPTGGTDTQYF. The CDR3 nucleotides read TGTGCCAGTAGACCGACAGGGGGCACAGATACGCAGTATTTT.

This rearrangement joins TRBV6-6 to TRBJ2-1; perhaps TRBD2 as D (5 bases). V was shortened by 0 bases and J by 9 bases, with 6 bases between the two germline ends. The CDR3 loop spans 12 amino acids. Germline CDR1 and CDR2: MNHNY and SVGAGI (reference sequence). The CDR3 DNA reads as TGTGCCAGCAGTTACTCTACTAGTGAGCAGTTCTTC. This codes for CASSYSTSEQFF.

In DNA, the CDR3 is TGTGCCAGCAGTTTAGGGACAGGCCCCTACGAGCAGTACTTC. Encoded protein: CASSLGTGPYEQYF. The V gene is TRBV27, the J gene TRBJ2-7; 8 positions agree with TRBD1. With V trimmed by 2 bases and J by 2 bases, 2 bases remained unmatched. The CDR3 loop spans 14 amino acids. Germline V gene data show CDR1 as MNHEY and CDR2 as SMNVEV (reference sequence).

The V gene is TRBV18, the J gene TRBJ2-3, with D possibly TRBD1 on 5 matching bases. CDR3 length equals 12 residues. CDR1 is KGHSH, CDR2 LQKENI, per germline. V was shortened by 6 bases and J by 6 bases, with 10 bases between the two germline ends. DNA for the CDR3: TGTGCCAGCTCCCGCAGGGTGGATACGCAGTATTTT. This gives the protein CASSRRVDTQYF.

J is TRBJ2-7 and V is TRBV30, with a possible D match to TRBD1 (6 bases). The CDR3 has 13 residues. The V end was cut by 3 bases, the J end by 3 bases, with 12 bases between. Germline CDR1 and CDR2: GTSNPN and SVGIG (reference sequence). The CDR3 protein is CAWRDDRSYEQYF. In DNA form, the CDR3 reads TGTGCCTGGAGAGACGACAGGAGCTACGAGCAGTACTTC. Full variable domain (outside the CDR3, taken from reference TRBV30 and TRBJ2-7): SQTIHQWPATLVQPVGSPLSLECTVEGTSNPNLYWYRQAAGRGLQLLFYSVGIGQISSEVPQNLSASRPQDRQFILSSKKLLLSDSGFYLCAWRDDRSYEQYFGPGTRLTVT.

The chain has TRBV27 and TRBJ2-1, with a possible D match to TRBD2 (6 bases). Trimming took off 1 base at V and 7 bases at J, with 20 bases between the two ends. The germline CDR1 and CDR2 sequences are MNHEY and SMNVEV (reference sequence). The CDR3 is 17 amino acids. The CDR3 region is CASSLLSVGSRGNEQFF. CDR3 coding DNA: TGTGCCAGCAGTTTATTGTCGGTTGGGTCTCGGGGGAATGAGCAGTTCTTC.

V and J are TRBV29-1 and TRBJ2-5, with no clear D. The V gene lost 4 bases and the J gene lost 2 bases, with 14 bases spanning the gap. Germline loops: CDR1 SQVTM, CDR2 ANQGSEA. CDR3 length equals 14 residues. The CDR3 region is CSVAEDSYQETQYF. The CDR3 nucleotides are TGCAGCGTTGCCGAGGATTCTTATCAAGAGACCCAGTACTTC. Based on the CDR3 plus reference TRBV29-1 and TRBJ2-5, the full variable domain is SAVISQKPSRDICQRGTSLTIQCQVDSQVTMMFWYRQQPGQSLTLIATANQGSEATYESGFVIDKFPISRPNLTFSTLTVSNMSPEDSSIYLCSVAEDSYQETQYFGPGTRLLVL.

CDR3 bases: TGTGCCTGGAGTGTCGGGAGCTCTGGGGCCAACGTCCTGACTTTC. Its translation is CAWSVGSSGANVLTF. The chain has TRBV30 and TRBJ2-6; D perhaps matches TRBD2 (6 bases). The germline CDR1 and CDR2 sequences are GTSNPN and SVGIG (reference sequence). V lost 0 bases to trimming and J lost 0 bases, with 6 bases between them. The CDR3 contains 15 residues. Using reference TRBV30 and TRBJ2-6 for the parts outside the CDR3, the full variable domain is SQTIHQWPATLVQPVGSPLSLECTVEGTSNPNLYWYRQAAGRGLQLLFYSVGIGQISSEVPQNLSASRPQDRQFILSSKKLLLSDSGFYLCAWSVGSSGANVLTFGAGSRLTVL.

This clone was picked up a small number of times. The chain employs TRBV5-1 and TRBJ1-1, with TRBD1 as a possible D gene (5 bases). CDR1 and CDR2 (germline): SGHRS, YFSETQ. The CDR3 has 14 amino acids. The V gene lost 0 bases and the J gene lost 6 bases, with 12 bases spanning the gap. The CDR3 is CASSLADGGAEAFF. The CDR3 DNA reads TGCGCCAGCAGCTTGGCCGACGGGGGAGCTGAAGCTTTCTTT.

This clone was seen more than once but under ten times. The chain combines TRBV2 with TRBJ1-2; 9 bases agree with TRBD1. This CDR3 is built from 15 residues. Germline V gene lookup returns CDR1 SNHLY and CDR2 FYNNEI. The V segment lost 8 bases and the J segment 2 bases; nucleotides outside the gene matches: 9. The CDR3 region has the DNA TGTGCCAGCTCTACCCCAGGGACAGGGAACTATGGCTACACCTTC. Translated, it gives CASSTPGTGNYGYTF.